The present T cell receptor (beta chain) was sequenced within a study of somatic mutations in cytotoxic T cells in rheumatoid arthritis. Study details: Among the T-cell populations stained with V beta antibodies, some were separated by flow sorting at nearly 100% purity, including V beta1+ cells whose TCRB was sequenced.

Worth noting for this clone: What it binds is not known.

From germline, CDR1 is SNHLY and CDR2 FYNNEI. Trimming left V 5 bases short and J 5 bases short, with 10 bases between. The CDR3 consists of 13 residues. Findings of the study overall: Within 8 of 65 patients, the single biggest CD8+ clone made up more than 20% of CD8+ cells. Neither rheumatoid arthritis patients nor age-matched healthy controls had significantly different CD8+ T-cell clonality from the other group.

In the source study's methods: When patient CD8+ clones larger than 1% were compared with published virus-specific TCRB sequences, few matched. Profiled with immunoSEQ multiplex PCR; TCRdb holds only in-frame clones, not every one. The DNA gave D and trimming, while V, J and clone size come from that table. The sample lists roughly 20,000 clones; 65% to 85% were seen once. V usage is TRBV2 and J usage is TRBJ2-1; tentatively, D is TRBD1 (5 bases). The source material was CD8+ T cells sorted from blood. The origin of this receptor is an adult with rheumatoid arthritis. The CDR3 protein is CASSFDSNNEQFF. Written as DNA, the CDR3 is TGTGCCAGCAGTTTCGACAGCAACAATGAGCAGTTCTTC.